This T cell receptor (beta chain) was captured in a study of blood T cell repertoires in COVID-19. Per germline, CDR1 SGHTA and CDR2 FQGTGA. V shed 5 bases and J shed 7 bases, with 11 bases lying between them. The CDR3 runs 13 residues. Profiled with immunoSEQ multiplex PCR; TCRdb holds only in-frame clones, not every one. The repertoire consists of 89,000 or so clones, with roughly 90% occurring once and the leading ten covering around 2.8%. This clone is a singleton in its sample. The clonotype originates from a man in his fifties or sixties with COVID-19, enrolled during active disease. The V gene is TRBV7-3, the J gene TRBJ1-4, with D hard to call. The source material was peripheral blood. The CDR3 nucleotides read TGTGCCAGCAGCCAGACTTTAGGTGAAAAACTGTTTTTT. Amino acid sequence: CASSQTLGEKLFF.